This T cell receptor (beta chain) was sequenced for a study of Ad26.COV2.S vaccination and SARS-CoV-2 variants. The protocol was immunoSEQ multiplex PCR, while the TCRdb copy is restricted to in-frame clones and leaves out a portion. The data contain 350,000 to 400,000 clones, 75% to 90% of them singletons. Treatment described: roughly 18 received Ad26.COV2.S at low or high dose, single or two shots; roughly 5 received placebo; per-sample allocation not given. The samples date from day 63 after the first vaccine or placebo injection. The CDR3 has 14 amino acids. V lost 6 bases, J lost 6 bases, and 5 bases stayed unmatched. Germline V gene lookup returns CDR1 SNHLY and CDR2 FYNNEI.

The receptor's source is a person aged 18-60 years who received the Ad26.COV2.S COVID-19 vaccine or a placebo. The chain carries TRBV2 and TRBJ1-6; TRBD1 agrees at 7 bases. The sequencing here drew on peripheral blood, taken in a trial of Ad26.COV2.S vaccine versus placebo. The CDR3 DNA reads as TGTGCCAGCAGCTCGGGACAGTTTAATTCACCCCTCCACTTT. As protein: CASSSGQFNSPLHF.